A selection of T cell receptor beta chains follows, all from one sample in a study of cytomegalovirus exposure and HLA in healthy donors. This table comes from immunoSEQ multiplex PCR, and its TCRdb copy is limited to in-frame clones, with some not included. This sample has about 78,000 clones; 80% occur once, and the top ten carry roughly 32%. The sample comprised PBMCs. The receptors shown here come from a man in his fifties in good health and CMV-seropositive. CDR3s include the opening cysteine and the closing phenylalanine or tryptophan. D genes are given only for firm matches. Rows give clone size only sometimes, using once, few, many, or a class for an expanded clone.

TRBV14,TRBJ2-5,TRBD2,.,TGTGCCAGCAGCCAAGATGGGACTAGCGGTTGGGGGGCCCAAGAGACCCAGTACTTC,CASSQDGTSGWGAQETQYF
TRBV10-1,TRBJ2-7,TRBD1,.,TGCGCCAGCAGTGAGTCAGGGGGCGGCCCCCGAGAGCAGTACTTC,CASSESGGGPREQYF
TRBV7-2,TRBJ2-7,TRBD2,.,TGTGCCAGCAGCTTAGCGCTGGCTAGCGGGTCCCCCTACGAGCAGTACTTC,CASSLALASGSPYEQYF
TRBV7-6,TRBJ2-2,TRBD2,few,TGTGCCAGCGCGACGGCAGCGGGAGATAACACCGGGGAGCTGTTTTTT,CASATAAGDNTGELFF
TRBV18,TRBJ2-7,.,.,TGTGCCAGCTCACCAGCGGCCTACGAGCAGTACTTC,CASSPAAYEQYF
TRBV11-3,TRBJ2-5,TRBD2,.,TGTGCCAGCAGTGAAGCGGGAGGGTACCAAGAGACCCAGTACTTC,CASSEAGGYQETQYF
TRBV6-1,TRBJ2-7,TRBD2,.,TGTGCCAGCAGTGAAGCGGGACTAGCGGGTATCTGGTACGAGCAGTACTTC,CASSEAGLAGIWYEQYF
TRBV5-5,TRBJ2-1,TRBD1,.,TGTGCCAGCAGCGAGACAGGGGCCCTCTACAATGAGCAGTTCTTC,CASSETGALYNEQFF
TRBV10-3,TRBJ2-1,.,.,TGTGCGAATACGGGGAGCGGACCCTACAATGAGCAGTTCTTC,CANTGSGPYNEQFF
TRBV5-1,TRBJ2-7,TRBD2,.,TGCGCCAGCAGTGGAACCGGGACTAGTGATAGGGAGCAGTACTTC,CASSGTGTSDREQYF
TRBV19,TRBJ2-2,TRBD2,.,TGTGCCAGTAGTAAGGATCGGGAGGGCGGGGTCGGGGAGCTGTTTTTT,CASSKDREGGVGELFF
TRBV13,TRBJ2-1,TRBD1,.,TGTGCCAGCAGCGTCCGGGACAGACTCAATGAGCAGTTCTTC,CASSVRDRLNEQFF
TRBV5-4,TRBJ2-7,.,.,TGTGCCAGCAGCCGAGTGGAGGGAACCTACGAGCAGTACTTC,CASSRVEGTYEQYF
TRBV5-1,TRBJ2-1,.,.,TGCGCCAGCAGCTTGACCCAGGTCGAGCAGTTCTTC,CASSLTQVEQFF
TRBV5-1,TRBJ1-1,.,.,TGCGCCAGCAGCTTTACAGGCACTGAAGCTTTCTTT,CASSFTGTEAFF
TRBV11-3,TRBJ2-7,.,.,TGTGCCAGCAGCCGAGAATACGCCGGGGATTACGAGCAGTACTTC,CASSREYAGDYEQYF
TRBV7-2,TRBJ2-2,TRBD1,.,TGTGCCAGCAGCCCTCGGGGGACAGGGACCTCCGGGGAGCTGTTTTTT,CASSPRGTGTSGELFF
TRBV5-6,TRBJ2-1,.,.,TGTGCCAGCAGCCTGCTGGGAGGAGAGCAGTTCTTC,CASSLLGGEQFF
TRBV7-9,TRBJ1-2,.,.,TGTGCCAGCAGCTCAACGGGGGACTACGGCTACACCTTC,CASSSTGDYGYTF
TRBV19,TRBJ1-1,.,.,TGTGCCAGTAGTCCTTCCCCCGCAGCGAGAAACACTGAAGCTTTCTTT,CASSPSPAARNTEAFF
TRBV7-2,TRBJ2-1,TRBD2,.,TGTGCCAGCAGCTCCGTTAGCGGGAGGGCCTTTAACAATGAGCAGTTCTTC,CASSSVSGRAFNNEQFF
TRBV6-5,TRBJ2-6,.,.,TGTGCCAGCAGAGACAGCTCTGGGGCCAACGTCCTGACTTTC,CASRDSSGANVLTF
TRBV5-1,TRBJ1-5,.,.,TGCGCCAGCAGCCTAGACCCGGCGGGGTTGGGCCAGCCCCAGCATTTT,CASSLDPAGLGQPQHF
TRBV19,TRBJ2-7,.,.,TGTGCCAGTAGTGTTAGTCGACAGCAAGAGGCCTACGAGCAGTACTTC,CASSVSRQQEAYEQYF
TRBV7-2,TRBJ2-7,TRBD2,few,TGTGCCAGCGCGGGGCAAACTAGCGGGAGTTTCTACGAGCAGTACTTC,CASAGQTSGSFYEQYF
TRBV10-3,TRBJ1-3,.,.,TGTGCCATCAGTACCTCTGGGGAGGCTGGAAACACCATATATTTT,CAISTSGEAGNTIYF
TRBV7-9,TRBJ2-1,TRBD2,.,TGTGCCAGCAGCCTAGGAGCGGGAGTCGCCTACAATGAGCAGTTCTTC,CASSLGAGVAYNEQFF
TRBV7-9,TRBJ2-1,TRBD2,.,TGTTCCAGCAGCCGAATCGGACTAGCGGGAGGTGACTACAATGAGCAGTTCTTC,CSSSRIGLAGGDYNEQFF